The clone carrying this T cell receptor (beta chain) was seen many times. What it binds is unknown. Full-length variable regions came from constant-region reverse primers plus semi-nested Nested Universal Primer A PCR. In TCRdb, the 5' RACE reads were re-called with MiXCR into one record per CDR3 protein. The sample carries tens of thousands of distinct CDR3 sequences, 25% to 35% recorded once. General study results and limits: Tumor-infiltrating Treg TCR alpha and beta sequences overlapped most with tumor naive CD4+ T cells, then blood naive. In terms of TCR gene usage, tumor memory CD4+ T cells clustered together with blood and lymph node memory CD4+ cells, as well as with lymph node naive CD4+ cells.

The CDR3 consists of 12 residues. Trimming removed 4 bases from V and 7 bases from J, with 11 bases in between. Germline CDR1 is SGHTA and CDR2 is FQGTGA. The rearrangement uses TRBV7-3 and TRBJ2-7, with D unclear. Sequencing used tumor-infiltrating memory CD4+ T cells sorted from the breast tumor. Subset described: memory CD4+ T cells, CD4+CD45RO+CD25-. The receptor was derived from a female donor with breast cancer. CDR3 sequence reads: CASSWEQWEQYF. CDR3 sequence (DNA): TGTGCCAGCAGCTGGGAACAGTGGGAGCAGTACTTC.